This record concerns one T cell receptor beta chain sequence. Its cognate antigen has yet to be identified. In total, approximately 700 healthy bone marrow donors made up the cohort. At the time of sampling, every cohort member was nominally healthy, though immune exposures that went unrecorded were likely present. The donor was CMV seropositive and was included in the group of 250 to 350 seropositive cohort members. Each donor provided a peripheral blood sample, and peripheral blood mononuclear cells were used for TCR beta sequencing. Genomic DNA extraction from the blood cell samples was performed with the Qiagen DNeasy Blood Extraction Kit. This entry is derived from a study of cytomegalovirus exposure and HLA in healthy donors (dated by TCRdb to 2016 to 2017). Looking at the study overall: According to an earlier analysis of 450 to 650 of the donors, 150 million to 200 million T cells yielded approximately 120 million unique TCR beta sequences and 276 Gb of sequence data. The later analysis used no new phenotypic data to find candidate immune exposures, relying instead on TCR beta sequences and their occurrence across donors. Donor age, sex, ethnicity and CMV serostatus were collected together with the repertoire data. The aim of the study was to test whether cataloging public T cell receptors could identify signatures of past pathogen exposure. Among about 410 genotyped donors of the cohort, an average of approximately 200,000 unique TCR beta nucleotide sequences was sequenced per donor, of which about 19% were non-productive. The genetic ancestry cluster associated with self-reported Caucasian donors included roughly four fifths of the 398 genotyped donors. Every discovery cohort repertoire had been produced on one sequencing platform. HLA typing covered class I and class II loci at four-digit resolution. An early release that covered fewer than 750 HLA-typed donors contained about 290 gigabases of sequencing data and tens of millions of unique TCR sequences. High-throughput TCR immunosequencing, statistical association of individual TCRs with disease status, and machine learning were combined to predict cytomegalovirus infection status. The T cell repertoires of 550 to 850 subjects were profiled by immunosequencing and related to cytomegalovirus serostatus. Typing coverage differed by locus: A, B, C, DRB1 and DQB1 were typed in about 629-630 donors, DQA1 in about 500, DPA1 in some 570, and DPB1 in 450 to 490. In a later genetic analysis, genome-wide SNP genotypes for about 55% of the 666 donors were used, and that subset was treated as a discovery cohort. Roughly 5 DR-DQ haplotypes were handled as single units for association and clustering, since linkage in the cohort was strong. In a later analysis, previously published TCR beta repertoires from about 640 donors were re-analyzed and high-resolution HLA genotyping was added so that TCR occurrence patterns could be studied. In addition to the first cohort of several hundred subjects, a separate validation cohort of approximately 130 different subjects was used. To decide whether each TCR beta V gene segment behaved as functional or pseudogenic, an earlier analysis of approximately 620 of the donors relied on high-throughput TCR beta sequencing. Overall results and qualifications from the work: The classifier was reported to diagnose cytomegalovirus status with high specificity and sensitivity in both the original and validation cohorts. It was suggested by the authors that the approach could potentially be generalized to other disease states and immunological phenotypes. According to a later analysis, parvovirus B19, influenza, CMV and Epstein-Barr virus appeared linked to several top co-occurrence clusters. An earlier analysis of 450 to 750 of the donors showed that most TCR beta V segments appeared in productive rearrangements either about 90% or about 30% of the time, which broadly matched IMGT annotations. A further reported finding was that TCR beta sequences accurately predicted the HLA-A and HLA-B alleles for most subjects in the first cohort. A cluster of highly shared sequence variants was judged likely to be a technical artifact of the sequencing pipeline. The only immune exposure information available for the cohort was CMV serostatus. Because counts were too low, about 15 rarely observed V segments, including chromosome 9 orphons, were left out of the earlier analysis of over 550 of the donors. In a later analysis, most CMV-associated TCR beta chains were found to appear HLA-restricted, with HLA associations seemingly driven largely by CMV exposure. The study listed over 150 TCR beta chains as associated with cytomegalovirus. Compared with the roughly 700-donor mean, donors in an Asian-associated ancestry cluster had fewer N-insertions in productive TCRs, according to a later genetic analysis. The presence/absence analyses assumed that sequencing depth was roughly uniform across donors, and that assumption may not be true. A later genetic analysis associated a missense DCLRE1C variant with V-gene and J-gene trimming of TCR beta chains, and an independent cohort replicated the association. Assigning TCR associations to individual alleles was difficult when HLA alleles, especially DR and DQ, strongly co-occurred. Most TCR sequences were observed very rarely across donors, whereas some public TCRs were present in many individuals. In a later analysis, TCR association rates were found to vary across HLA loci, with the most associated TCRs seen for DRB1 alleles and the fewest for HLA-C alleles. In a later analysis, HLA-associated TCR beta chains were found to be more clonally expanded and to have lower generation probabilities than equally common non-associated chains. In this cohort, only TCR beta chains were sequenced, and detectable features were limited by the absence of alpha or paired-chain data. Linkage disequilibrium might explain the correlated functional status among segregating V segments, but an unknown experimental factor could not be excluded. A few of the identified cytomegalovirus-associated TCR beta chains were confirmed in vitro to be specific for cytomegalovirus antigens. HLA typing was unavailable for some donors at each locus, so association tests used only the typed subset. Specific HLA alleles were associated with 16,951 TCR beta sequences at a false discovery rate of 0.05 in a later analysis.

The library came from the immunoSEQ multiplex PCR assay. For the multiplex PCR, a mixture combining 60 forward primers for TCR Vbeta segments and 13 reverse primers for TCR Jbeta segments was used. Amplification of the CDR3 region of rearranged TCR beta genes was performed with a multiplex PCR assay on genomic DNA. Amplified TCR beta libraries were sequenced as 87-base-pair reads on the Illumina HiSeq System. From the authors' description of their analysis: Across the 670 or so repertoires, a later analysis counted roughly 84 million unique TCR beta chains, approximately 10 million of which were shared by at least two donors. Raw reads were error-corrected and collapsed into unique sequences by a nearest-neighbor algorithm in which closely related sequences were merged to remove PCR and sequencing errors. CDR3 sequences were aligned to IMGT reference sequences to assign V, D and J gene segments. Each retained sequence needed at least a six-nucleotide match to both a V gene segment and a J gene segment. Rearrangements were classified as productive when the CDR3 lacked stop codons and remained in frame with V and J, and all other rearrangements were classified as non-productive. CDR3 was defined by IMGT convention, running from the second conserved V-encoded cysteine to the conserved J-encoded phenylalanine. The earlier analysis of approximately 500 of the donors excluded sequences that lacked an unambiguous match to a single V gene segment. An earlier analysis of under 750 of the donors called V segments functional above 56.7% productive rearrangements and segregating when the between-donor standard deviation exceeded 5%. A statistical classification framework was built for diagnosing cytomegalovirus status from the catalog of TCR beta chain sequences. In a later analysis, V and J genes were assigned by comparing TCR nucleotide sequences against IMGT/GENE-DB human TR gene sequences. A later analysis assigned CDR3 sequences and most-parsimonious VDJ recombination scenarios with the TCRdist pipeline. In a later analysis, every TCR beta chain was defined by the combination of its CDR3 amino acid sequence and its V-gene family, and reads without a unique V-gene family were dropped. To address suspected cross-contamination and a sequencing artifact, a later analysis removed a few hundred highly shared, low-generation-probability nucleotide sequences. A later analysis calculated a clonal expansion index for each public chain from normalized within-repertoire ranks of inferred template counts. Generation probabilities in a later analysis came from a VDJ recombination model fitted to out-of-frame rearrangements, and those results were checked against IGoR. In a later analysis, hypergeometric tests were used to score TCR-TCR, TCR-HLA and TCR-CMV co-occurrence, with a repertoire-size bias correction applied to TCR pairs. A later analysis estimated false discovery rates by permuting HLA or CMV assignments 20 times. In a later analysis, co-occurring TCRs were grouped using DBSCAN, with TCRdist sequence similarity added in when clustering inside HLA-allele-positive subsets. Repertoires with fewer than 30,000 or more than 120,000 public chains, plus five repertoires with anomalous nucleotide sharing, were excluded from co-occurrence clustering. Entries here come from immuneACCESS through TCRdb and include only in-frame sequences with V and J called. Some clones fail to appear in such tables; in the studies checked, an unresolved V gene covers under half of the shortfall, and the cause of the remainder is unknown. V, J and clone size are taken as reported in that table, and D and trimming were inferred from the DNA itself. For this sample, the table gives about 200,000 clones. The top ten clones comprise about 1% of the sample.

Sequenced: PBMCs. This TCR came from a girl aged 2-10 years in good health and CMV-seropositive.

The sequenced DNA is TGTGCCAGCAGCTCGCGGGGGGGTCTCTCCTACGAGCAGTACTTC. This sequence encodes CASSSRGGLSYEQYF. The V and J genes are TRBV6-1 and TRBJ2-7, and 9 junctional nucleotides match TRBD2. From the germline V gene, CDR1 is MNHNS and CDR2 is SASEGT. At the junction V is shortened by 6 bases and J by 0 bases; bases outside the gene matches: 6. There are 15 amino acids in the CDR3, from cysteine to phenylalanine inclusive. Of the read, only the CDR3 DNA is kept; its 45 bases are in frame from base 1.